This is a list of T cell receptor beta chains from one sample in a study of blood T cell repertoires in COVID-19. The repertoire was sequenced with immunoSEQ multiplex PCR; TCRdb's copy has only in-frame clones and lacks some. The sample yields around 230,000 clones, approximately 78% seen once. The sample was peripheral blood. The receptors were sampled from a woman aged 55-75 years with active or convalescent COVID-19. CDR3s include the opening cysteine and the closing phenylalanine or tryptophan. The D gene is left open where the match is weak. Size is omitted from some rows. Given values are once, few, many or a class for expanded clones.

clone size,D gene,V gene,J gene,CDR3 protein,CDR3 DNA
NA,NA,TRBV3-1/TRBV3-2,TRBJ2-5,CASSQMVSPAVKETQYF,TGTGCCAGCAGCCAGATGGTCTCCCCAGCGGTAAAAGAGACCCAGTACTTC
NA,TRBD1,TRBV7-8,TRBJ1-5,CASSLSGTGNQPQHF,TGTGCCAGCAGCTTATCCGGGACAGGCAATCAGCCCCAGCATTTT
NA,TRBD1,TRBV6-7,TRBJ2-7,CASSYSGTGTLYYEQYF,TGTGCCAGCAGTTACTCGGGGACAGGGACCCTTTACTACGAGCAGTACTTC
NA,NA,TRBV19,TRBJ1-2,CASSAGDYGYTF,TGTGCCAGTAGCGCAGGGGACTATGGCTACACCTTC
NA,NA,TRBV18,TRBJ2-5,CASSLSRETQYF,TGTGCCAGCTCACTCTCCAGAGAGACCCAGTACTTC
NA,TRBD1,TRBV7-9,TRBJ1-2,CASSILGQGVYGYTF,TGTGCCAGCAGCATTTTGGGGCAGGGGGTCTATGGCTACACCTTC
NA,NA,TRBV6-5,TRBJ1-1,CASSYRQVNTEAFF,TGTGCCAGCAGTTACCGGCAGGTTAACACTGAAGCTTTCTTT
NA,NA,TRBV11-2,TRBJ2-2,CASSLGARTANTGELFF,TGTGCCAGCAGCTTAGGGGCGCGGACAGCGAACACCGGGGAGCTGTTTTTT
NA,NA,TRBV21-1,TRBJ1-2,CASSSMGQGETDGYTF,TGTGCCAGCAGCTCGATGGGACAGGGGGAAACGGATGGCTACACCTTC
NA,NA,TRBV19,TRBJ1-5,CASSRPIGRGAGGWYQPQHF,TGTGCCAGTAGTAGACCAATAGGGAGGGGGGCCGGAGGCTGGTATCAGCCCCAGCATTTT
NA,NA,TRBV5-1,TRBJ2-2,CASSFKMNTGELFF,TGCGCCAGCAGCTTCAAAATGAACACCGGGGAGCTGTTTTTT
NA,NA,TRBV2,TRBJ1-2,CASSEERGNYGYTF,TGTGCCAGCAGTGAAGAGAGGGGGAACTATGGCTACACCTTC
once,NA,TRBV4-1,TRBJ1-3,CASSQERKRAGLSGNTIYF,TGCGCCAGCAGCCAAGAGAGGAAAAGGGCAGGACTTTCTGGAAACACCATATATTTT
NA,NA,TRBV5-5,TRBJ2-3,CASSFNRAQYF,TGTGCCAGCAGCTTTAACAGGGCGCAGTATTTT
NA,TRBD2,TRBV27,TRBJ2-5,CASSPRLARETQYF,TGTGCCAGCAGTCCGCGACTAGCCCGAGAGACCCAGTACTTC
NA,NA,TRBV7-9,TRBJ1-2,CASSSGDGYTF,TGTGCCAGCAGCAGCGGGGATGGCTACACCTTC
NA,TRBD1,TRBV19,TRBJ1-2,CASTPQGQGALPGYTF,TGTGCCAGTACCCCCCAAGGGCAGGGGGCGCTGCCTGGCTACACCTTC
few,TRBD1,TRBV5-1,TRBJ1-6,CASSPATGGYNSPLHF,TGCGCCAGCAGCCCTGCTACAGGGGGCTATAATTCACCCCTCCACTTT
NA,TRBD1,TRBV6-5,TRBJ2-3,CASSWTGLSTDTQYF,TGTGCCAGCAGTTGGACAGGGTTGAGCACAGATACGCAGTATTTT
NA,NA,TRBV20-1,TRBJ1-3,CSASGQGVVSGNTIYF,TGCAGTGCTAGTGGGCAGGGTGTGGTCTCTGGAAACACCATATATTTT
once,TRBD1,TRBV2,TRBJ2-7,CASRRGQSYEQYF,TGTGCCAGCCGTCGGGGACAGTCCTACGAGCAGTACTTC
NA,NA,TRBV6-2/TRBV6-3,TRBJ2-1,CASSGGGEQFF,TGTGCCAGCAGTGGGGGAGGTGAGCAGTTCTTC
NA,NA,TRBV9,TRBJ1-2,CASSLLGVPSAGYTF,TGTGCCAGCAGCCTCCTAGGGGTCCCGTCGGCCGGCTACACCTTC
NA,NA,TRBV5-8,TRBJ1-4,CASSRGQIATNEKLFF,TGTGCCAGCAGCCGTGGACAGATTGCAACTAATGAAAAACTGTTTTTT
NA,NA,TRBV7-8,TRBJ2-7,CASSLAYFHEQYF,TGTGCCAGCAGCTTAGCCTATTTCCACGAGCAGTACTTC
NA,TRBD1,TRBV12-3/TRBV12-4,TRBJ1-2,CASSRGQGVGYTF,TGTGCCAGCAGCCGGGGACAGGGAGTCGGCTACACCTTC
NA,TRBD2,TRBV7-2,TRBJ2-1,CASSRGSGGTYNEQFF,TGTGCCAGCAGCCGTGGCAGCGGGGGGACCTACAATGAGCAGTTCTTC
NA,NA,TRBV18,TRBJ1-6,CASSLRSGAYNSPLHF,TGTGCCAGCTCACTACGCTCGGGGGCCTATAATTCACCCCTCCACTTT
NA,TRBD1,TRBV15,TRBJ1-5,CATSRELDRGPPWNQPQHF,TGTGCCACCAGCAGAGAATTAGACAGGGGGCCCCCATGGAATCAGCCCCAGCATTTT
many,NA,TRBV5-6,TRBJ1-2,CASSQIEAVYGYTF,TGTGCCAGCAGCCAAATCGAGGCGGTCTATGGCTACACCTTC
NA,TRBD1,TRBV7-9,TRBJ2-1,CASSPDRGWDNEQFF,TGTGCCAGCAGCCCAGACAGGGGCTGGGACAATGAGCAGTTCTTC
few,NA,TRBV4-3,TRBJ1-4,CASSQGAGIEEKLFF,TGCGCCAGCAGCCAAGGAGCAGGGATCGAAGAAAAACTGTTTTTT
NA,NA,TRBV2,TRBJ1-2,CASRSTTGYGYTF,TGTGCCAGCAGATCTACTACAGGGTATGGCTACACCTTC
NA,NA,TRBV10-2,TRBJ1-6,CASRQYNSPLHF,TGCGCCAGTAGACAGTATAATTCACCCCTCCACTTT
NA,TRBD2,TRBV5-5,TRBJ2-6,CASILAAGGAGAGANVLTF,TGTGCCAGCATCCTGGCTGCCGGGGGGGCAGGAGCTGGGGCCAACGTCCTGACTTTC
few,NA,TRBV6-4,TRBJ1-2,CASSDSDRGNYGYTF,TGTGCCAGCAGTGACTCCGATAGGGGGAACTATGGCTACACCTTC
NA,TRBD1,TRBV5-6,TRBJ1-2,CASSRGTGGRVTGYTF,TGTGCCAGCAGCCGAGGGACAGGGGGCCGGGTTACTGGCTACACCTTC
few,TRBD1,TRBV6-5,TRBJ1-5,CASSYSGGGQPQHF,TGTGCCAGCAGTTACTCAGGGGGCGGTCAGCCCCAGCATTTT
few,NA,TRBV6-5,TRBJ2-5,CASRGGGEGQETQYF,TGTGCCTCCAGGGGAGGAGGGGAGGGCCAAGAGACCCAGTACTTC
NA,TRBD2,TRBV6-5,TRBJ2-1,CASRLAALYNEQFF,TGTGCCAGCAGACTAGCGGCACTTTACAATGAGCAGTTCTTC
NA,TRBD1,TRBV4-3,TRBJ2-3,CASSQDRGQGGTDTQYF,TGCGCCAGCAGCCAAGATCGGGGACAGGGGGGTACAGATACGCAGTATTTT
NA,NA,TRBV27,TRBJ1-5,CASSFAGFRDGKPNQPQHF,TGTGCCAGCAGTTTTGCGGGGTTCCGGGACGGAAAGCCCAATCAGCCCCAGCATTTT
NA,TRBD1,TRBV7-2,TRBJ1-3,CASSIQGGGNTIYF,TGTGCCAGCAGCATCCAGGGGGGAGGAAACACCATATATTTT
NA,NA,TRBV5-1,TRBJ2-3,CASSLSGQDTQYF,TGCGCCAGCAGCTTGAGTGGGCAAGATACGCAGTATTTT
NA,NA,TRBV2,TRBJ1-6,CASSDKDSKLHF,TGTGCCAGCAGTGACAAGGACAGCAAGCTCCACTTT
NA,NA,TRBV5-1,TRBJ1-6,CASSPITSSPLHF,TGCGCCAGCAGCCCCATAACGAGTTCACCCCTCCACTTT
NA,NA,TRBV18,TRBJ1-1,CASSPREAGMNTEAFF,TGTGCCAGCTCACCAAGGGAGGCGGGCATGAACACTGAAGCTTTCTTT
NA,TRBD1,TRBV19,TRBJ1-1,CASNAGQMNTEAFF,TGTGCCAGTAATGCGGGACAGATGAACACTGAAGCTTTCTTT
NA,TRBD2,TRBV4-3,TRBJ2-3,CASSQTGLAGDTYTDTQYF,TGCGCCAGCAGCCAAACCGGACTAGCGGGGGATACCTACACAGATACGCAGTATTTT
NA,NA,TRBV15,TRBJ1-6,CATSRGQGSSSPLHF,TGTGCCACCAGCAGAGGGCAGGGATCCAGTTCACCCCTCCACTTT
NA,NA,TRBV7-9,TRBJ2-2,CASSTQVRGTGELFF,TGTGCCAGCAGCACCCAAGTGAGGGGGACCGGGGAGCTGTTTTTT
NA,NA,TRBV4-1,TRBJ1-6,CASSQGPPGVDSPLHF,TGCGCCAGCAGCCAAGGGCCCCCAGGGGTAGATTCACCCCTCCACTTT
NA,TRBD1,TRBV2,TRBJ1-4,CASRRQGGTNEKLFF,TGTGCCAGCAGAAGACAGGGGGGCACTAATGAAAAACTGTTTTTT
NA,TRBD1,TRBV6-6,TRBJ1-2,CASRDPGQGASPTF,TGTGCCAGCAGGGATCCGGGACAGGGCGCTTCGCCTACCTTC